Below are 25 T cell receptor beta chains sequenced from a single sample in a study of T cell responses to AZD1222 COVID-19 vaccine. Measured with immunoSEQ multiplex PCR; TCRdb has only the in-frame clones, and not every one. The sample includes 120,000 or so clones, roughly 90% of them seen just once. Sequenced material: peripheral blood, taken 28 days after the second AZD1222 dose. These receptors all stem from an adult who received the AZD1222 COVID-19 vaccine.

The V and J genes are TRBV28 and TRBJ2-1; 11 bases line up with TRBD2. Trimming at V came to 6 bases and at J to 5 bases, leaving 12 bases not matched to a gene. Germline assignment: CDR1 MDHEN and CDR2 SYDVKM. The CDR3 length is 17 residues. This CDR3 reads CASRHLMGLAENNEQFF. The CDR3 DNA follows: TGTGCCAGCAGACACTTGATGGGACTAGCGGAGAACAATGAGCAGTTCTTC.

This chain connects TRBV19 to TRBJ1-4, with a possible D match to TRBD1 (6 bases). The germline V gene encodes CDR1 LNHDA and CDR2 SQIVND (reference sequence). The V and J ends lost 6 bases and 8 bases respectively, with 13 bases between them. This CDR3 region has 13 residues. CDR3 sequence (DNA): TGTGCCAGTAGCCAGGGGATAAAAGAAAAACTGTTTTTT. Translating it yields CASSQGIKEKLFF.

The gene calls are TRBV9 and TRBJ1-1; perhaps TRBD1 as D (6 bases). CDR1 is SGDLS and CDR2 is YYNGEE in the germline V gene. There are 16 residues in the CDR3. V was cut by 0 bases and J by 1 base, with 13 bases left in between. CDR3 loop: CASSVDSGVRNTEAFF. CDR3 bases: TGTGCCAGCAGCGTAGATTCAGGGGTTAGGAACACTGAAGCTTTCTTT.

The CDR3 region has the DNA TGTGCAGCAGGGGAGATCTCTGGAAACACCATATATTTT. This sequence encodes CAAGEISGNTIYF. The chain is built from TRBV6-5 and TRBJ1-3, with D possibly matching TRBD1 (6 bases). Germline CDR1 and CDR2: MNHEY and SVGAGI. This CDR3 comprises 13 residues.

The chain carries TRBV5-1 and TRBJ2-3; no clear D gene. CDR1 is SGHRS, CDR2 YFSETQ, per germline. The germline V and J ends were trimmed by 2 bases and 0 bases, with 10 bases remaining between them. This CDR3 comprises 15 residues. This chain's CDR3 is CASSFVGSSTDTQYF. CDR3 sequence (DNA): TGCGCCAGCAGCTTTGTGGGGTCTAGCACAGATACGCAGTATTTT.

The chain uses TRBV5-1 and TRBJ1-4; D gene ambiguous. Looked up from germline, CDR1 is SGHRS and CDR2 is YFSETQ. The CDR3 contains 15 residues. V was pared by 0 bases and J by 2 bases, with 8 bases between. The CDR3 nucleotides are TGCGCCAGCAGCTTGGCTGGAGGGACTAATGAAAAACTGTTTTTT. This translates into CASSLAGGTNEKLFF.

The chain recombines TRBV29-1 with TRBJ2-2; D gene uncertain. In germline, CDR1 is SQVTM, CDR2 ANQGSEA. The CDR3 spans 14 residues. Trimming left V 4 bases short and J 4 bases short, with 13 bases between. The CDR3 bases are TGCAGCGTTGGAGGCGCAGGCAGCACCGGGGAGCTGTTTTTT. Amino acids: CSVGGAGSTGELFF.

This chain links TRBV10-1 with TRBJ2-1, with 10 bases fitting TRBD2. V gave up 7 bases and J gave up 6 bases; unmatched junction bases: 9. The length of the CDR3 is 15 residues. Germline CDR1 and CDR2: WNHNN and SYGVQD (reference sequence). The CDR3 loop reads CASTSGTSAFNEQFF. The CDR3 coding sequence is TGCGCCAGCACTTCCGGGACTAGCGCGTTCAATGAGCAGTTCTTC.

CDR3 nucleotide sequence: TGTGCCAGTAGTACTAAGGGGGACAGGGGGCTCTATGGCTACACCTTC. This encodes CASSTKGDRGLYGYTF. V gene TRBV19 combines with J gene TRBJ1-2, with 12 positions matching TRBD1. V lost 4 bases and J lost 4; bases outside the gene matches: 7. The CDR3 is made up of 16 amino acids. CDR1 LNHDA and CDR2 SQIVND come from the germline V gene (reference sequence).

The gene calls are TRBV2 and TRBJ1-5; no clear D gene. The germline CDR1 and CDR2 sequences are SNHLY and FYNNEI. CDR3 size: 13 residues. V dropped 10 bases and J dropped 4 bases, with 14 bases sitting between them. The CDR3 protein is CATRFEGNQPQHF. The CDR3 region has the DNA TGTGCCACCAGGTTCGAAGGGAATCAGCCCCAGCATTTT.

The table lists this clone with a few counts. The V gene is TRBV7-2, the J gene TRBJ2-5, with D uncertain. The V end was cut by 2 bases, the J end by 6 bases, with 10 bases between. In germline, CDR1 is SGHTA, CDR2 FQGNSA. The CDR3 has 13 residues. CDR3 region: CASSLNLMQTQYF. The CDR3 DNA is TGTGCCAGCAGCTTAAATCTAATGCAGACCCAGTACTTC.

The chain couples TRBV25-1 to TRBJ1-1; no clear D. Trimming removed 5 bases from V and 4 bases from J, with 8 bases in between. The germline V gene has CDR1 MGHDK and CDR2 SYGVNS. CDR3 length: 12 amino acids. CDR3 amino acids: CASSKIGTEAFF. The CDR3 DNA follows: TGTGCCAGCAGTAAGATCGGCACTGAAGCTTTCTTT.

This clone has only one observation. The chain couples TRBV5-4 to TRBJ1-5; D is ambiguous. Germline V gives CDR1 SGHNT, CDR2 YYREEE (reference sequence). The CDR3 has 12 amino acids. Trimming took 7 bases from V and 5 from J, leaving 10 bases between them. This chain's CDR3 is CASSLPDQPQHF. In nucleotides, the CDR3 is TGTGCCAGCTCCCTACCGGATCAGCCCCAGCATTTT.

The chain has TRBV28 and TRBJ2-1; 8 bases fit TRBD2. This CDR3 is built from 15 residues. The germline V gene has CDR1 MDHEN and CDR2 SYDVKM. The junction had 17 bases not matched to a gene; V was cut back by 7 bases and J by 12 bases. This CDR3 reads CASTNLPGTSGSQFF. The CDR3 coding sequence is TGTGCCAGCACCAACCTCCCCGGGACTAGTGGGTCGCAGTTCTTC. The entire variable domain, with the rest obtained from reference TRBV28 and TRBJ2-1, is as follows: DVKVTQSSRYLVKRTGEKVFLECVQDMDHENMFWYRQDPGLGLRLIYFSYDVKMKEKGDIPEGYSVSREKKERFSLILESASTNQTSMYLCASTNLPGTSGSQFFGPGTRLTVL.

The V call is TRBV10-1, the J call TRBJ1-2; 7 bases fit TRBD1. The CDR3 length is 13 residues. Unmatched junction bases numbered 5, after V lost 6 bases and J lost 4 bases. Germline assignment: CDR1 WNHNN and CDR2 SYGVQD (reference sequence). The CDR3 nucleotides are TGCGCCAGCAGCCCCGGGACAGCCTATGGCTACACCTTC. This sequence encodes CASSPGTAYGYTF.

CDR3 nucleotide sequence: TGTGCCAGCAGCATCCGGGACTACAACCAAGAGACCCAGTACTTC. Amino acid sequence: CASSIRDYNQETQYF. The chain joins TRBV9 to TRBJ2-5; 7 nucleotides align to TRBD2. Germline V CDR1 and CDR2: SGDLS, YYNGEE. This CDR3 spans 15 amino acids. The V gene end was trimmed by 4 bases and the J gene end by 0 bases; junction bases not matched to a gene: 6. The full variable domain, with the rest looked up from reference TRBV9 and TRBJ2-5, is DSGVTQTPKHLITATGQRVTLRCSPRSGDLSVYWYQQSLDQGLQFLIQYYNGEERAKGNILERFSAQQFPDLHSELNLSSLELGDSALYFCASSIRDYNQETQYFGPGTRLLVL.

A remark on this clone: The same CDR3 can be traced to other DNA sequences in this sample. The chain employs TRBV11-3 and TRBJ2-3; D gene uncertain. Germline loops: CDR1 SGHNT, CDR2 YENEEA. V lost 0 bases, J lost 4 bases, and 5 bases lay in between. The CDR3 has 13 residues. The chain's CDR3 is CASSLDPADTQYF. In nucleotides, the CDR3 is TGTGCCAGCAGCTTAGATCCAGCAGATACGCAGTATTTT.

The chain recombines TRBV7-2 with TRBJ2-3; tentative D call: TRBD2 (5 bases). The germline gives CDR1 SGHTA, CDR2 FQGNSA. V dropped 1 base and J dropped 3 bases, with 11 bases sitting between them. This CDR3 is 15 amino acids long. The CDR3 region has the DNA TGTGCCAGCAGCTTAGGCGAGGGCAGGACAGATACGCAGTATTTT. Translating it yields CASSLGEGRTDTQYF.

This chain joins TRBV7-2 and TRBJ2-1; 7 bases are shared with TRBD2. In germline, CDR1 is SGHTA, CDR2 FQGNSA. The CDR3 runs 14 residues. J gave up 9 bases and V 2 bases, and 7 bases lay outside the gene matches. The CDR3 sequence is CASSLRGGEGEQFF. The CDR3 DNA is TGTGCCAGCAGCTTAAGGGGAGGGGAGGGTGAGCAGTTCTTC.

The V and J genes are TRBV19 and TRBJ1-1; TRBD1 might be the D (5 bases). CDR1 and CDR2 from the germline V gene are LNHDA and SQIVND (reference sequence). V was cut by 0 bases and J by 8 bases, with 13 bases left in between. The CDR3 contains 14 residues. For the CDR3, the DNA is TGTGCCAGTAGTATAGACTCCTTGACAGTCGAAGCTTTCTTT. As protein: CASSIDSLTVEAFF.

The gene calls are TRBV6-5 and TRBJ1-4; TRBD1 might be the D (5 bases). This CDR3 is built from 14 residues. The V end lost 10 bases, the J end lost 4 bases, and 16 bases lay between the germline ends. The germline V gene has CDR1 MNHEY and CDR2 SVGAGI. The CDR3 region has the DNA TGTGCCACCTCGGAGGGGAGCCTTAATGAAAAACTGTTTTTT. Its protein product is CATSEGSLNEKLFF.

The V call is TRBV28, the J call TRBJ2-7; no reliable D call. The CDR3 sequence is 14 residues long. V was trimmed by 2 bases and J by 4 bases, leaving 12 bases between them. Germline V gene sequence: CDR1 MDHEN, CDR2 SYDVKM. The CDR3 DNA is TGTGCCAGCAGTTTAGTTCCGGGCGGATACGAGCAGTACTTC. Protein: CASSLVPGGYEQYF.

The genes are TRBV4-1 and TRBJ2-6; the match to TRBD2 covers 8 bases. The CDR3 is made up of 17 amino acids. With V trimmed by 2 bases and J by 2 bases, 5 bases remained unmatched. Germline values: CDR1 MGHRA, CDR2 YSYEKL. DNA of the CDR3: TGCGCCAGCAGCCAACCAAGGCGGGGGGCTGGGGCCAACGTCCTGACTTTC. It codes for CASSQPRRGAGANVLTF.

The V and J genes are TRBV2 and TRBJ1-5; maybe TRBD1 (5 bases). V was trimmed by 4 bases and J by 7 bases, leaving 14 bases between them. Germline CDR1 SNHLY, CDR2 FYNNEI. There are 14 residues in the CDR3. The CDR3 bases are TGTGCCAGCAGTGCTAGGGGTACGGGACAGCCCCAGCATTTT. Protein: CASSARGTGQPQHF.

The chain joins TRBV7-9 to TRBJ1-2; D uncertain. The V gene lost 1 base and the J gene lost 2 bases, with 8 bases spanning the gap. CDR3 length equals 14 residues. Per germline, CDR1 SEHNR and CDR2 FQNEAQ (reference sequence). The DNA of the CDR3 is TGTGCCAGCAGCTTAGTGGATCCCAACTATGGCTACACCTTC. Its translation: CASSLVDPNYGYTF.